These 25 T cell receptor beta chains were all obtained from the same sample, sequenced in a study of graft-versus-host responses after intestinal transplantation. TCRdb keeps only in-frame clones here, not all; method: immunoSEQ multiplex PCR. The sample carries some 13,000 clones, 74% recorded once. Graft tissue processing released intraepithelial and lamina propria lymphocytes. The sample consisted of ileum tissue, taken 16 days after intestinal transplant. These TCRs come from a human patient who received an intestinal transplant, so some T cells may come from the graft donor.

V is TRBV6-1 and J is TRBJ1-2, with D hard to call. The V end was cut by 2 bases, the J end by 1 base, with 5 bases between. This CDR3 has 13 amino acids. The germline V gene has CDR1 MNHNS and CDR2 SASEGT. This chain's CDR3 is CASSETNNYGYTF. CDR3 in DNA: TGTGCCAGCAGTGAAACAAATAACTATGGCTACACCTTC.

V is TRBV11-3 and J is TRBJ2-3; D might be TRBD2 (5 bases). Germline V gene lookup returns CDR1 SGHNT and CDR2 YENEEA. The V end was cut by 3 bases, the J end by 4 bases, with 11 bases between. The CDR3 is 14 amino acids. CDR3 residues: CASSFRGSPDTQYF. The DNA for the CDR3 is TGTGCCAGCAGCTTCCGGGGTAGCCCAGATACGCAGTATTTT. Together with reference TRBV11-3 and TRBJ2-3, the CDR3 gives the full variable domain: EAGVVQSPRYKIIEKKQPVAFWCNPISGHNTLYWYLQNLGQGPELLIRYENEEAVDDSQLPKDRFSAERLKGVDSTLKIQPAELGDSAVYLCASSFRGSPDTQYFGPGTRLTVL.

J is TRBJ2-1 and V is TRBV28, with 9 nucleotides matching TRBD2. The CDR3 totals 16 residues. With 4 bases clipped from V and 2 bases from J, the junction kept 6 bases outside the gene matches. CDR1 and CDR2 from the germline V gene are MDHEN and SYDVKM. The CDR3: CASSSMRGRAYNEQFF. The CDR3 DNA reads as TGTGCCAGCAGTTCAATGCGCGGGAGGGCCTACAATGAGCAGTTCTTC.

The chain joins TRBV28 to TRBJ2-5; 7 positions match TRBD1. Germline V CDR1 and CDR2: MDHEN, SYDVKM. The CDR3 extends over 13 amino acids. Germline trimming cut 8 bases from V and 2 bases from J; bases unmatched to any gene: 5. The chain's CDR3 is CASAPGQQETQYF. As DNA, the CDR3 is TGTGCCAGCGCCCCGGGACAGCAAGAGACCCAGTACTTC.

The CDR3 DNA follows: TGCGCCAGCAGCCAACACCAAGACACACACTACGAGCAGTACTTC. It codes for CASSQHQDTHYEQYF. This chain connects TRBV4-3 to TRBJ2-7; D gene unclear. Germline V CDR1 and CDR2: LGHNA, YSLEER. V lost 2 bases to trimming and J lost 3 bases, with 14 bases between them. The CDR3 runs 15 residues.

The chain links TRBV11-3 to TRBJ1-2, with TRBD1 matching over 10 bases. The junction had 9 bases not matched to a gene; V was cut back by 5 bases and J by 6 bases. Germline assignment: CDR1 SGHNT and CDR2 YENEEA. The CDR3 sequence is 15 residues long. The chain's CDR3 is CASSQKRTGGDGYTF. For the CDR3, the DNA is TGTGCCAGCAGCCAAAAACGGACAGGGGGTGATGGCTACACCTTC.

This clone was counted between two and nine times. This chain uses TRBV29-1 with TRBJ2-5; 8 bases map to TRBD1. CDR3 length equals 15 residues. Germline trimming cut 4 bases from V and 7 bases from J; bases unmatched to any gene: 14. Per the germline V gene, CDR1 is SQVTM and CDR2 is ANQGSEA. CDR3 sequence: CSVGDRWTAVGTQYF. The CDR3 region has the DNA TGCAGCGTTGGGGACAGGTGGACCGCGGTAGGGACCCAGTACTTC.

The rearrangement links TRBV6-5 to TRBJ2-1; TRBD2 is a possible D gene (5 bases). There are 14 residues in the CDR3. V lost 4 bases and J lost 8, with 15 bases in between. CDR1 is MNHEY, CDR2 SVGAGI, per germline. Here the CDR3 reads CASSFDGMNYEQFF. In DNA, the CDR3 is TGTGCCAGCAGTTTTGACGGGATGAACTATGAGCAGTTCTTC.

This clone came up a few times. The chain recombines TRBV30 with TRBJ1-1, with D possibly TRBD1 on 5 matching bases. Germline values: CDR1 GTSNPN, CDR2 SVGIG (reference sequence). Trimming pared 4 bases from V and 6 bases from J, leaving 6 bases between. The CDR3 covers 10 residues. The CDR3 is CAWKGPEAFF. The CDR3 coding sequence is TGTGCCTGGAAGGGGCCTGAAGCTTTCTTT.

This clone is termed large (0.1 to 1%). CDR3 bases: TGTGCCTGGACCGGGACAGGGGTCGGAGATACGCAGTATTTT. This translates into CAWTGTGVGDTQYF. The chain carries TRBV30 and TRBJ2-3, with 10 bases aligning to TRBD1. V shed 4 bases and J 5 bases; nucleotides not matched to a gene: 6. Germline V CDR1 and CDR2: GTSNPN, SVGIG (reference sequence). This CDR3 is built from 14 residues.

This clone was seen a few times. At one end, the junction sequence differs from germline, possibly due to a read error. V and J are TRBV9 and TRBJ2-3, with no clear D. The CDR3 covers 9 residues. CDR1 and CDR2 from the germline V gene are SGDLS and YYNGEE. The CDR3 spells CASTDTQYF. CDR3 sequence (DNA): TGTGCCAGCACTGATACGCAGTATTTT.

In its sample, this clone was seen a few times. V usage is TRBV19 and J usage is TRBJ2-7; D may be TRBD1 (6 bases). The CDR3 has 14 residues. CDR1 is LNHDA and CDR2 is SQIVND in the germline V gene (reference sequence). Trimming shortened V by 3 bases and J by 2 bases, and 11 bases separated the two germline ends. The CDR3 region is CASSMGRGTYEQYF. CDR3 coding DNA: TGTGCCAGTAGTATGGGCAGGGGTACCTACGAGCAGTACTTC.

J is TRBJ2-6 and V is TRBV5-1; TRBD1 agrees at 8 bases. Looked up from germline, CDR1 is SGHRS and CDR2 is YFSETQ. The CDR3 has 18 residues. With 0 bases clipped from V and 0 bases from J, the junction kept 5 bases outside the gene matches. CDR3 in amino acids: CASSLELQGASGANVLTF. The CDR3 coding sequence is TGCGCCAGCAGCTTGGAGTTGCAGGGGGCCTCTGGGGCCAACGTCCTGACTTTC.

This chain links TRBV30 with TRBJ1-1; D is uncertain. The CDR3 extends over 12 amino acids. The V gene's germline CDR1 is GTSNPN and CDR2 SVGIG (reference sequence). Trimming shortened V by 5 bases and J by 4 bases, and 11 bases separated the two germline ends. CDR3 nucleotides: TGTGCCTGGGATCCAGAACCCACTGAAGCTTTCTTT. Translating it yields CAWDPEPTEAFF.

This chain joins TRBV5-6 and TRBJ2-5; weak D call: TRBD2 (5 bases). V lost 1 base to trimming and J lost 1 base, with 5 bases between them. The CDR3 length is 13 residues. CDR1 and CDR2 (germline): SGHDT, YYEEEE. Here the CDR3 reads CASSLTSQETQYF. CDR3 nucleotide sequence: TGTGCCAGCAGCTTGACTAGCCAAGAGACCCAGTACTTC.

The rearrangement uses TRBV12-5 and TRBJ1-1; D is perhaps TRBD1 (5 bases). The CDR3 consists of 17 residues. V was trimmed by 0 bases and J by 0 bases, leaving 14 bases between them. Germline V lookup: CDR1 LGHNT, CDR2 FRNRAP. The CDR3 region is CASGLVGGALMNTEAFF. Written as DNA, the CDR3 is TGTGCTAGTGGTTTGGTAGGCGGGGCGTTAATGAACACTGAAGCTTTCTTT.

The genes are TRBV6-1 and TRBJ2-3; 8 nucleotides align to TRBD2. The junction had 9 bases not matched to a gene; V was cut back by 4 bases and J by 6 bases. The CDR3 extends over 15 amino acids. Germline values: CDR1 MNHNS, CDR2 SASEGT. The CDR3 region is CASSVGRGASDTQYF. CDR3 sequence (DNA): TGTGCCAGCAGTGTAGGGCGGGGGGCCTCGGATACGCAGTATTTT.

This clone occurred a few times. The chain has TRBV9 and TRBJ1-1, with D perhaps TRBD1 (5 bases). CDR1 and CDR2 (germline): SGDLS, YYNGEE. Trimming left V 0 bases short and J 3 bases short, with 12 bases between. This CDR3 has 15 amino acids. CDR3 coding DNA: TGTGCCAGCAGCGTAGTTATGGGGGGGGACACTGAAGCTTTCTTT. Its translation is CASSVVMGGDTEAFF.

This clone was recorded once. The V and J genes are TRBV5-3 and TRBJ2-1, with 10 bases fitting TRBD2. TRBV5-3 is filed as an ORF, its function uncertain. This CDR3 has 17 residues. The trim removed 4 bases at V and 3 bases at J, leaving 10 bases unmatched. The CDR3 DNA is TGTGCCAGAAGCCCGCCCGTAGCGGGAGGTATCTACAATGAGCAGTTCTTC. Amino acid sequence: CARSPPVAGGIYNEQFF.

This chain connects TRBV30 to TRBJ2-2, with TRBD1 matching 7 bases. V lost 3 bases and J lost 2; bases outside the gene matches: 3. Germline V gene data show CDR1 as GTSNPN and CDR2 as SVGIG (reference sequence). The CDR3 sequence is 14 residues long. The CDR3 DNA sequence: TGTGCCTGGAGATCAGGGGGTAACACCGGGGAGCTGTTTTTT. Amino acids: CAWRSGGNTGELFF. Full variable domain (remainder filled in from reference TRBV30 and TRBJ2-2): SQTIHQWPATLVQPVGSPLSLECTVEGTSNPNLYWYRQAAGRGLQLLFYSVGIGQISSEVPQNLSASRPQDRQFILSSKKLLLSDSGFYLCAWRSGGNTGELFFGEGSRLTVL.

This chain uses TRBV11-1 with TRBJ2-7; tentative D call: TRBD2 (6 bases). CDR3 length equals 18 residues. Trimming stripped 1 base from V and 0 bases from J, with 19 bases between. CDR1 is SGHAT and CDR2 is FQDESV in the germline V gene (reference sequence). The CDR3 nucleotides read TGTGCCAGCAGCTTAGGAGGAGGGCCTTATTCCTTCTCCTACGAGCAGTACTTC. Translating it yields CASSLGGGPYSFSYEQYF.

The chain has TRBV6-6 and TRBJ2-3; 9 bases agree with TRBD2. V lost 1 base and J lost 3; bases outside the gene matches: 5. Germline V gene lookup returns CDR1 MNHNY and CDR2 SVGAGI (reference sequence). The CDR3 is 16 residues long. CDR3 amino acids: CASSYFGGGATDTQYF. The DNA for the CDR3 is TGTGCCAGCAGTTACTTCGGCGGGGGGGCAACAGATACGCAGTATTTT.

V is TRBV6-5 and J is TRBJ2-1; 7 nucleotides align to TRBD1. With V trimmed by 5 bases and J by 0 bases, 4 bases remained unmatched. CDR3 length: 15 amino acids. In germline, CDR1 is MNHEY, CDR2 SVGAGI. The DNA for the CDR3 is TGTGCCAGCAGTAAGGACAGGAGCTCCTACAATGAGCAGTTCTTC. Protein: CASSKDRSSYNEQFF.

This clone occurred a few times. This chain joins TRBV7-2 and TRBJ2-7; possibly TRBD2 for D (5 bases). V was clipped by 5 bases and J by 0 bases, with 17 bases between them. This CDR3 is built from 16 residues. Germline lookup yields CDR1 SGHTA and CDR2 FQGNSA. The CDR3 DNA follows: TGTGCCAGCAGCCCTACCGGTACGGGGAGCTCCTACGAGCAGTACTTC. Protein: CASSPTGTGSSYEQYF.

The V call is TRBV30, the J call TRBJ2-1; D possibly corresponds to TRBD1 (5 bases). The CDR3 spans 15 residues. Germline V gene sequence: CDR1 GTSNPN, CDR2 SVGIG (reference sequence). The V end lost 3 bases, the J end lost 1 base, and 13 bases lay between the germline ends. The CDR3 DNA follows: TGTGCCTGGAGCCCAGGGTCTAGATCCTACAATGAGCAGTTCTTC. Protein product: CAWSPGSRSYNEQFF.